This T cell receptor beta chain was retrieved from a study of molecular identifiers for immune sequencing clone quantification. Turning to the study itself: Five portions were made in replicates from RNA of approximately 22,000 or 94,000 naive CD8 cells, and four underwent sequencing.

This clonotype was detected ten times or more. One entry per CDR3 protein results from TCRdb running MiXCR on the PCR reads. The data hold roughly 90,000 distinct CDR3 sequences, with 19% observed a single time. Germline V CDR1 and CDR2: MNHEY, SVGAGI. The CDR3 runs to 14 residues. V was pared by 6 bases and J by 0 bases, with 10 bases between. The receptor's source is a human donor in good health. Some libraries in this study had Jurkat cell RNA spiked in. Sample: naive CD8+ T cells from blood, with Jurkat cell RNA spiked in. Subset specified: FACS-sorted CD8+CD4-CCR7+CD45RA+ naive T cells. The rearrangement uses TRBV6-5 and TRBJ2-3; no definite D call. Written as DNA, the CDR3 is TGTGCCAGCAGCGACGGTCCTAGCACAGATACGCAGTATTTT. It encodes CASSDGPSTDTQYF.